This T cell receptor (beta chain) emerged from a study of blood T cell repertoires in COVID-19. The overall study: COVID-19 samples from acute and convalescent phases originated in the United States, Italy and Spain.

There are 12 residues in the CDR3. V was clipped by 10 bases and J by 1 base, with 10 bases between them. Per the germline V gene, CDR1 is SGHTA and CDR2 is FQGTGA. TCRdb's copy holds only in-frame clones and misses some; the assay was immunoSEQ multiplex PCR. The table has 130,000 or so clones, around 86% seen once; the top ten hold 15% to 20%. The J gene is TRBJ1-1, the V gene TRBV7-3; D remains unclear. Sequencing was done on a sample of PBMCs or T cells enriched from blood (not recorded which). The sequence came from a man aged 30-40 years who had recovered from COVID-19. CDR3 residues: CANAVRNTEAFF. The CDR3, as DNA: TGTGCCAACGCGGTGAGGAACACTGAAGCTTTCTTT.